This T cell receptor beta chain was sequenced for a study of blood T cell repertoires in COVID-19. At the level of the study: Sites across the United States, Italy and Spain contributed samples from acute and convalescent COVID-19. From T cells, B-cell-depleted T cells, or PBMCs came the material, which was cDNA or gDNA.

In this sample, this clone turned up once. Participant reports of clinical history set cohort assignment. Per germline, CDR1 LNHNV and CDR2 YYDKDF (reference sequence). V was shortened by 4 bases and J by 5 bases, with 17 bases between the two germline ends. CDR3 length: 15 amino acids. Per the study methods: Amplification from reference gene primers served as the basis for estimated nucleated cell counts. Sequenced by immunoSEQ multiplex PCR; TCRdb stores in-frame clones only, minus some. The V and J calls and the clone size are those of that table, but D and trimming were determined from the DNA. The sample yields 95,000 to 150,000 clones, 84% seen once.

The genes are TRBV15 and TRBJ2-5; weak D call: TRBD1 (6 bases). The sample consisted of PBMCs or T cells enriched from blood (not recorded which). The TCR comes from a woman in her twenties or thirties who had recovered from COVID-19. The CDR3 bases are TGTGCCACCAGCACTAAGCGCGAGAGGGGGGAGACCCAGTACTTC. Translation: CATSTKRERGETQYF. The full variable domain, rest sourced from reference TRBV15 and TRBJ2-5, is DAMVIQNPRYQVTQFGKPVTLSCSQTLNHNVMYWYQQKSSQAPKLLFHYYDKDFNNEADTPDNFQSRRPNTSFCFLDIRSPGLGDTAMYLCATSTKRERGETQYFGPGTRLLVL.